These T cell receptor beta chains were read from a single sample in a study of cytomegalovirus exposure and HLA in healthy donors. The data were produced by immunoSEQ multiplex PCR, yet TCRdb's version contains in-frame clones alone and is incomplete. The sample carries about 78,000 clones, 72% recorded once. The sequenced sample was PBMCs. Receptors originate from a woman in her 40s in good health and CMV-seropositive. CDR3s include the opening cysteine and the closing phenylalanine or tryptophan. A D gene is named only where the DNA matches it firmly. The size of a clone is reported for some rows only, either as once, few or many, or as a class for expanded clones.

D,V,size,J,CDR3,DNA
TRBD1,TRBV19,NA,TRBJ1-1,CASRTRDSNKAFF,TGTGCCAGTAGGACCCGGGACAGTAACAAAGCTTTCTTT
NA,TRBV2,NA,TRBJ1-5,CASSGQYSNQPQHF,TGTGCCAGCAGTGGACAGTATAGCAATCAGCCCCAGCATTTT
NA,TRBV7-9,few,TRBJ2-1,CSSSLMQANEQFF,TGTTCCAGCAGCTTAATGCAAGCCAATGAGCAGTTCTTC
NA,TRBV5-3,NA,TRBJ1-1,CAGYHMGPPLRGTEAFF,TGTGCCGGATACCATATGGGTCCCCCCCTCAGGGGCACTGAAGCTTTCTTT
NA,TRBV5-1,once,TRBJ2-7,CASSPPGHNSPYEQYF,TGCGCCAGCAGCCCTCCGGGACACAACAGCCCCTACGAGCAGTACTTC
NA,TRBV21-1,NA,TRBJ1-1,CASRECWARGEAFF,TGTGCCAGCCGAGAGTGCTGGGCGCGGGGTGAAGCTTTCTTT
NA,TRBV5-1,NA,TRBJ2-3,CASSLGQAADTQYF,TGCGCCAGCAGCTTGGGACAGGCGGCAGATACGCAGTATTTT
TRBD2,TRBV27,NA,TRBJ2-7,CASRYKGLAAYEQYF,TGTGCCAGCAGATACAAGGGACTAGCGGCGTACGAGCAGTACTTC
TRBD1,TRBV11-2,NA,TRBJ1-1,CASSFGQGEGEAFF,TGTGCCAGCAGCTTCGGACAGGGGGAGGGTGAAGCTTTCTTT
NA,TRBV9,NA,TRBJ2-5,CASSRELAETQYF,TGTGCCAGCAGCCGGGAGCTGGCAGAGACCCAGTACTTC
NA,TRBV11-1,NA,TRBJ1-2,CASSPRTVDYGYTF,TGTGCCAGCAGCCCCCGGACTGTCGATTATGGCTACACCTTC
TRBD2,TRBV5-6,NA,TRBJ2-7,CASSSLGLAGADEQYF,TGTGCCAGCAGCTCCCTAGGACTAGCGGGAGCCGACGAGCAGTACTTC
NA,TRBV5-1,once,TRBJ2-7,CASSLAAAYEQYF,TGCGCCAGCAGCTTGGCCGCGGCCTACGAGCAGTACTTC
NA,TRBV11-2,few,TRBJ1-1,CASSSQGTEAFF,TGTGCCAGCAGCTCTCAGGGCACTGAAGCTTTCTTT
TRBD2,TRBV19,NA,TRBJ2-1,CASSSLSGGYYNEQFF,TGTGCCAGTAGTTCCCTTAGCGGGGGATACTACAATGAGCAGTTCTTC
NA,TRBV2,NA,TRBJ2-5,CASSGRTGSKSGTQYF,TGTGCCAGCAGTGGGCGAACAGGGTCCAAGTCCGGGACCCAGTACTTC
NA,TRBV6-5,NA,TRBJ1-3,CASKQQGTGNTIYF,TGTGCCAGCAAACAACAGGGAACTGGAAACACCATATATTTT
NA,TRBV5-5,NA,TRBJ2-5,CASSLAGSTGETQYF,TGTGCCAGCAGCTTAGCAGGCTCGACGGGGGAGACCCAGTACTTC
TRBD2,TRBV5-4,once,TRBJ2-2,CASREGPRTGELFF,TGTGCCAGCCGGGAGGGCCCCAGAACCGGGGAGCTGTTTTTT
NA,TRBV7-8,NA,TRBJ1-1,CASSGRTLNTEAFF,TGTGCCAGCAGCGGCCGGACTTTGAACACTGAAGCTTTCTTT
TRBD2,TRBV30,NA,TRBJ2-2,CAWDPSGGELFF,TGTGCCTGGGACCCTAGCGGGGGGGAGCTGTTTTTT
TRBD1,TRBV9,NA,TRBJ1-4,CASSVNGQGGLGNEKLFF,TGTGCCAGCAGCGTCAACGGACAGGGGGGATTGGGGAATGAAAAACTGTTTTTT
NA,TRBV19,NA,TRBJ1-1,CASSMGGMAEAFF,TGTGCCAGTAGTATGGGGGGAATGGCTGAAGCTTTCTTT
TRBD1,TRBV15,NA,TRBJ1-2,CATSSPGTGLSNYGYTF,TGTGCCACCAGCAGTCCCGGGACAGGCCTCTCTAACTATGGCTACACCTTC
NA,TRBV2,many,TRBJ1-2,CASSETSAGSDYGYTF,TGTGCCAGCAGTGAGACGTCGGCAGGGTCTGACTATGGCTACACCTTC
NA,TRBV7-6,NA,TRBJ2-5,CASSLARRRGETQYF,TGTGCCAGCAGCTTAGCCCGCAGGAGGGGAGAGACCCAGTACTTC
NA,TRBV6-5,NA,TRBJ1-2,CASSYSRRAYYGYTF,TGTGCCAGCAGTTACTCGAGGAGGGCTTATTATGGCTACACCTTC
TRBD1,TRBV30,NA,TRBJ2-2,CAWSEGQANTGELFF,TGTGCCTGGAGTGAGGGACAGGCGAACACCGGGGAGCTGTTTTTT
NA,TRBV9,NA,TRBJ1-6,CASSASGSSYNSPLHF,TGTGCCAGCAGCGCCTCAGGCAGCTCCTATAATTCACCCCTCCACTTT
TRBD2,TRBV5-4,NA,TRBJ2-7,CASSLAGGVYEQYF,TGTGCCAGCAGCTTGGCTGGGGGGGTCTACGAGCAGTACTTC
NA,TRBV7-2,few,TRBJ1-3,CASSPQAGAGNTIYF,TGTGCCAGCAGCCCCCAAGCGGGCGCTGGAAACACCATATATTTT
TRBD1,TRBV5-1,once,TRBJ1-1,CASSIGQGGNTEAFF,TGCGCCAGCAGCATCGGACAGGGAGGGAACACTGAAGCTTTCTTT
NA,TRBV2,NA,TRBJ1-6,CASSELQGGETPLHF,TGTGCCAGCAGTGAGCTGCAGGGCGGGGAGACACCCCTCCACTTT
TRBD2,TRBV18,NA,TRBJ2-3,CASSLRTSGPSFTDTQYF,TGTGCCAGCTCACTTCGGACTAGCGGGCCCTCATTCACAGATACGCAGTATTTT
TRBD1,TRBV30,NA,TRBJ1-1,CAGRQGGTEAFF,TGTGCCGGAAGACAGGGTGGCACTGAAGCTTTCTTT
TRBD1,TRBV30,NA,TRBJ2-2,CAWSQGQGGFAGELFF,TGTGCCTGGAGTCAGGGACAGGGTGGGTTCGCCGGGGAGCTGTTTTTT
TRBD1,TRBV28,NA,TRBJ2-1,CASSLGTVLSYNEQFF,TGTGCCAGCAGTTTAGGGACAGTTCTCTCCTACAATGAGCAGTTCTTC
NA,TRBV28,NA,TRBJ1-5,CASSLTNQPQHF,TGTGCCAGCAGCCTCACTAATCAGCCCCAGCATTTT
TRBD2,TRBV10-3,NA,TRBJ2-1,CAISASGAFNEQFF,TGTGCCATCAGTGCTAGCGGGGCTTTCAATGAGCAGTTCTTC
NA,TRBV2,few,TRBJ1-1,CASSVQGLGFF,TGTGCCAGCAGTGTACAGGGTTTAGGTTTCTTT
TRBD1,TRBV28,NA,TRBJ2-7,CASSRTGGTLYEQYF,TGTGCCAGCAGTCGGACAGGGGGGACGTTGTACGAGCAGTACTTC
NA,TRBV5-1,NA,TRBJ2-5,CASSLGDLGFGETQYF,TGCGCCAGCAGCTTGGGAGATTTGGGTTTCGGGGAGACCCAGTACTTC
TRBD2,TRBV7-6,once,TRBJ2-1,CASSLSSGNYNEQFF,TGTGCCAGCAGCTTATCTAGCGGGAACTACAATGAGCAGTTCTTC
TRBD2,TRBV18,NA,TRBJ2-5,CASCRLAGALETQYF,TGTGCCAGCTGCCGACTAGCGGGGGCCCTTGAGACCCAGTACTTC
NA,TRBV29-1,NA,TRBJ2-1,CSVESGEQFF,TGCAGCGTTGAGTCCGGTGAGCAGTTCTTC
NA,TRBV6-6,few,TRBJ2-7,CASSYGQTYEQYF,TGTGCCAGCAGTTACGGACAGACCTACGAGCAGTACTTC
TRBD1,TRBV2,many,TRBJ1-5,CASSGGQGRIGPQHF,TGTGCCAGCAGTGGGGGACAGGGTCGGATTGGACCCCAGCATTTT
NA,TRBV6-5,NA,TRBJ2-3,CASSSSTRNTQYF,TGTGCCAGCAGTTCCTCGACAAGGAATACGCAGTATTTT
NA,TRBV28,NA,TRBJ1-5,CASSPLGSQPQHF,TGTGCCAGCAGTCCTCTAGGTAGTCAGCCCCAGCATTTT
NA,TRBV28,NA,TRBJ1-2,CASIGHENGYTF,TGTGCCAGCATTGGACACGAGAATGGCTACACCTTC
NA,TRBV5-1,NA,TRBJ2-1,CASSLDRVGSYNEQFF,TGCGCCAGCAGCTTGGATCGGGTCGGGTCCTACAATGAGCAGTTCTTC
TRBD2,TRBV2,NA,TRBJ2-7,CASSWVGGEGNYEQYF,TGTGCCAGCAGTTGGGTTGGAGGGGAGGGCAACTACGAGCAGTACTTC
NA,TRBV14,NA,TRBJ1-4,CASSLVRDHEKLFF,TGTGCCAGCAGCCTCGTCCGGGATCATGAAAAACTGTTTTTT
TRBD1,TRBV5-4,NA,TRBJ1-1,CASSPDRRNTEAFF,TGTGCCAGCAGCCCGGACAGGAGGAACACTGAAGCTTTCTTT
NA,TRBV5-4,few,TRBJ2-7,CASSLVSNEQYF,TGTGCCAGCAGCTTGGTCAGTAACGAGCAGTACTTC
TRBD1,TRBV5-1,NA,TRBJ2-3,CASSLDATGVPDTQYF,TGCGCCAGCAGCTTGGACGCGACAGGGGTGCCAGATACGCAGTATTTT